A single sample gave rise to the 19 T cell receptor beta chains below, sequenced in a study of shared clonotypes between healthy human individuals. Method: immunoSEQ multiplex PCR; TCRdb's copy keeps in-frame clones and lacks some. The data contain 980,000 or so clones, approximately 80% of them singletons. Input material: memory CD4+ T cells sorted from blood. Documented subset: CD45RA-negative fraction. Receptors were obtained from a man aged 18-30 years in good health.

The chain employs TRBV7-9 and TRBJ2-1, with D possibly TRBD1 on 6 matching bases. Germline CDR1 SEHNR, CDR2 FQNEAQ (reference sequence). This CDR3 has 12 amino acids. Trimming cost V 6 bases and J 10 bases, with 13 bases left between them. For the CDR3, the DNA is TGTGCCAGCAGAAACGCCGGGACAGAGCAGTTCTTC. Protein product: CASRNAGTEQFF.

The chain is built from TRBV10-3 and TRBJ1-2, with TRBD1 as a possible D gene (5 bases). The CDR3 loop spans 16 amino acids. Germline-derived CDR1 and CDR2 are ENHRY and SYGVKD. The V and J ends lost 0 bases and 7 bases respectively, with 18 bases between them. This CDR3 is CAISESSRDGVGGYTF. CDR3 bases: TGTGCCATCAGTGAGTCTAGCCGGGACGGGGTCGGTGGCTACACCTTC.

The genes are TRBV5-1 and TRBJ1-1; maybe TRBD1 (5 bases). Germline V CDR1 and CDR2: SGHRS, YFSETQ. CDR3 length equals 15 residues. Trimming took 2 bases from V and 4 from J, leaving 15 bases between them. Here the CDR3 reads CASSLRQGSPTEAFF. In DNA form, the CDR3 reads TGCGCCAGCAGCTTAAGGCAGGGATCTCCCACTGAAGCTTTCTTT.

The V and J genes are TRBV5-6 and TRBJ2-3; D may correspond to TRBD1 or TRBD2 (6 bases each). The CDR3 loop spans 18 amino acids. Trimming took 1 base from V and 4 from J, leaving 22 bases between them. The germline V gene encodes CDR1 SGHDT and CDR2 YYEEEE. The CDR3 loop reads CASSLWRGIVGMADTQYF. CDR3 DNA sequence: TGTGCCAGCAGCTTGTGGAGGGGGATAGTGGGGATGGCAGATACGCAGTATTTT. The entire variable domain, with the rest obtained from reference TRBV5-6 and TRBJ2-3, is as follows: DAGVTQSPTHLIKTRGQQVTLRCSPKSGHDTVSWYQQALGQGPQFIFQYYEEEERQRGNFPDRFSGHQFPNYSSELNVNALLLGDSALYLCASSLWRGIVGMADTQYFGPGTRLTVL.

The sample holds a few counts of this clone. This rearrangement joins TRBV27 to TRBJ2-6; D gene ambiguous. The V gene's germline CDR1 is MNHEY and CDR2 SMNVEV (reference sequence). The ends were cut back, 3 bases at V and 0 bases at J, with 12 bases in the middle. The CDR3 has 17 amino acids. The CDR3 loop reads CASSLNGFISGANVLTF. The DNA of the CDR3 is TGTGCCAGCAGTTTGAACGGATTCATCTCTGGGGCCAACGTCCTGACTTTC.

The chain has TRBV18 and TRBJ2-7, with 9 bases matching TRBD2. CDR3 size: 15 residues. Losses at the gene ends were 0 bases for V and 1 base for J; bases not matched to a gene: 1. CDR1 KGHSH and CDR2 LQKENI come from the germline V gene. CDR3 nucleotide sequence: TGTGCCAGCTCACCACCTAGCGGGAGATCCTACGAGCAGTACTTC. This translates into CASSPPSGRSYEQYF.

J is TRBJ1-6 and V is TRBV5-4, with 7 bases lining up with TRBD1. Trimming took 4 bases from V and 9 from J; bases not matched to a gene: 7. This CDR3 has 14 amino acids. The germline V gene encodes CDR1 SGHNT and CDR2 YYREEE (reference sequence). The DNA for the CDR3 is TGTGCCAGCAGCGGACAGGTGGGCGGTTCACCCCTCCACTTT. Protein sequence: CASSGQVGGSPLHF. The variable domain in full, with the rest retrieved from reference TRBV5-4 and TRBJ1-6, is ETGVTQSPTHLIKTRGQQVTLRCSSQSGHNTVSWYQQALGQGPQFIFQYYREEENGRGNFPPRFSGLQFPNYSSELNVNALELDDSALYLCASSGQVGGSPLHFGNGTRLTVT.

The chain couples TRBV5-8 to TRBJ1-5, with a possible D match to TRBD1 (5 bases). CDR3 length: 14 amino acids. Germline V lookup: CDR1 SGHTS, CDR2 YDEGEE. V dropped 3 bases and J dropped 6 bases, with 13 bases sitting between them. Written as DNA, the CDR3 is TGTGCCAGCAGCTGGCGGGGGGATAGTCAGCCCCAGCATTTT. It encodes CASSWRGDSQPQHF.

CDR3 in amino acids: CASSPTGGLDYGYTF. DNA for the CDR3: TGCGCCAGCAGCCCGACGGGGGGCTTAGATTATGGCTACACCTTC. This sequence joins TRBV5-1 and TRBJ1-2, with D possibly TRBD1 on 6 matching bases. The CDR3 contains 15 residues. CDR1 and CDR2 from the germline V gene are SGHRS and YFSETQ. V shed 4 bases and J shed 5 bases, with 18 bases lying between them.

The chain carries TRBV10-1 and TRBJ1-5, with D possibly being TRBD1 (6 bases). From germline, CDR1 is WNHNN and CDR2 SYGVQD (reference sequence). The CDR3 is 14 residues long. Trimming took 6 bases from V and 3 from J, leaving 12 bases between them. The CDR3 spells CASSPGQSNQPQHF. The CDR3 DNA reads as TGCGCCAGCAGCCCTGGACAGTCCAATCAGCCCCAGCATTTT.

The rearrangement joins TRBV19 to TRBJ2-7; a weak D match, TRBD2 (6 bases). V lost 5 bases and J lost 6, with 14 bases in between. The length of the CDR3 is 13 residues. CDR1 and CDR2 from the germline V gene are LNHDA and SQIVND (reference sequence). For the CDR3, the DNA is TGTGCCAGTAGTGACCGGACTATCCGCGAGCAGTACTTC. Protein sequence: CASSDRTIREQYF.

The chain recombines TRBV11-2 with TRBJ2-5; D may be TRBD2 (6 bases). The ends were cut back, 1 base at V and 4 bases at J, with 16 bases in the middle. The CDR3 spans 16 residues. The V gene's germline CDR1 is SGHAT and CDR2 FQNNGV. CDR3 sequence (DNA): TGTGCCAGCAGCTTAGGCTCGAACAGGCGGGGAGAGACCCAGTACTTC. This encodes CASSLGSNRRGETQYF.

This chain joins TRBV19 and TRBJ1-2; TRBD1 might be the D (5 bases). This CDR3 has 13 residues. Germline loops: CDR1 LNHDA, CDR2 SQIVND (reference sequence). With 4 bases removed from V and 2 bases from J, the gap between germline ends came to 8 bases. CDR3: CASSTQVNYGYTF. The CDR3 coding sequence is TGTGCCAGTAGTACACAGGTGAACTATGGCTACACCTTC.

About this clone: Other nucleotide sequences from this sample produce the same CDR3. The V call is TRBV5-1, the J call TRBJ2-2, with D tentatively TRBD1 (5 bases). The CDR3 sequence is 13 residues long. Germline assignment: CDR1 SGHRS and CDR2 YFSETQ. V lost 0 bases and J lost 5, with 5 bases in between. The chain's CDR3 is CASSLGQTGELFF. In DNA, the CDR3 is TGCGCCAGCAGCTTGGGACAGACCGGGGAGCTGTTTTTT.

V is TRBV14 and J is TRBJ2-7, with D perhaps given as TRBD1 or TRBD2 (6 bases each). This CDR3 contains 16 residues. Trimming cost V 4 bases and J 3 bases, with 19 bases left between them. Per germline, CDR1 SGHDN and CDR2 FVKESK. The CDR3 here is CASSPRGGAGLYEQYF. CDR3 coding DNA: TGTGCCAGCAGCCCCAGGGGCGGGGCGGGACTCTACGAGCAGTACTTC.

This chain joins TRBV5-1 and TRBJ1-3, with TRBD1 as a possible D gene (6 bases). The CDR3 consists of 15 residues. CDR1 is SGHRS and CDR2 is YFSETQ in the germline V gene. The ends were cut back, 3 bases at V and 2 bases at J, with 12 bases in the middle. The CDR3 is CASSSGTPTGNTIYF. The DNA for the CDR3 is TGCGCCAGCAGCTCCGGGACACCCACTGGAAACACCATATATTTT.

This clone has a handful of counts. The rearrangement uses TRBV9 and TRBJ1-1, with D unresolved. The CDR3 spans 14 residues. V dropped 5 bases and J dropped 4 bases, with 15 bases sitting between them. The germline V gene encodes CDR1 SGDLS and CDR2 YYNGEE. The CDR3 loop reads CASRKMEGSTEAFF. As DNA, the CDR3 is TGTGCCAGCAGAAAAATGGAAGGGTCCACTGAAGCTTTCTTT. Complete variable domain (other parts from reference TRBV9 and TRBJ1-1): DSGVTQTPKHLITATGQRVTLRCSPRSGDLSVYWYQQSLDQGLQFLIQYYNGEERAKGNILERFSAQQFPDLHSELNLSSLELGDSALYFCASRKMEGSTEAFFGQGTRLTVV.

A few counts support this clone. The chain has TRBV7-2 and TRBJ1-6; 9 bases are a match to TRBD1. The V segment lost 0 bases and the J segment 3 bases; nucleotides outside the gene matches: 0. This CDR3 comprises 16 residues. The V gene's germline CDR1 is SGHTA and CDR2 FQGNSA. The CDR3 region has the DNA TGTGCCAGCAGCTTAGCGGGACAGGGCTATAATTCACCCCTCCACTTT. Amino acid sequence: CASSLAGQGYNSPLHF.

This clone was seen more than once but under ten times. The CDR3 DNA sequence: TGTGCCAGTAGTATGGGGTGGCGGGATGAGCAGTTCTTC. Protein sequence: CASSMGWRDEQFF. The rearrangement links TRBV19 to TRBJ2-1; TRBD2 is a possible D gene (5 bases). The CDR3 contains 13 residues. The germline V gene has CDR1 LNHDA and CDR2 SQIVND (reference sequence). The germline V and J ends were trimmed by 3 bases and 8 bases, with 11 bases remaining between them.